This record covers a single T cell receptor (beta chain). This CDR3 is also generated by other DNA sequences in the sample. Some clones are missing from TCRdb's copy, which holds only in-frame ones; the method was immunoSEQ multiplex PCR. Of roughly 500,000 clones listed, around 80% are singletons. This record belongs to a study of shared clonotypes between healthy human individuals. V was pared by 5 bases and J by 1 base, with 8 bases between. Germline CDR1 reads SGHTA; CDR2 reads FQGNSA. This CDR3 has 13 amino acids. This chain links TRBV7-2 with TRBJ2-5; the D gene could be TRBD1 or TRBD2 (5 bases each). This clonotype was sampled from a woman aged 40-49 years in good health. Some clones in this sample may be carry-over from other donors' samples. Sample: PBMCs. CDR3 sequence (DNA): TGTGCCAGCAGCCCGGGGCTCCAAGAGACCCAGTACTTC. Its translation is CASSPGLQETQYF.